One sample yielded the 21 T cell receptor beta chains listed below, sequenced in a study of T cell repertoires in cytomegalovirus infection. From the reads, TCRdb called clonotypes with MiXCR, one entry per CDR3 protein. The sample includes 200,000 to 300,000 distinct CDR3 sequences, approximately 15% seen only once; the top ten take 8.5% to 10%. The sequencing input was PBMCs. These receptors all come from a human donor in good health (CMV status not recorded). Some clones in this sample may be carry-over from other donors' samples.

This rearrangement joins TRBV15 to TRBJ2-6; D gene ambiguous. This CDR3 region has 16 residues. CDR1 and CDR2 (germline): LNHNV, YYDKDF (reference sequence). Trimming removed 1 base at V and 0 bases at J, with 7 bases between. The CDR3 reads CATSRGTDSGANVLTF. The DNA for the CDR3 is TGTGCCACCAGCAGAGGAACGGACTCTGGGGCCAACGTCCTGACTTTC.

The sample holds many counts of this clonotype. CDR3 sequence (DNA): TGTGCCAGCAGCCGCTTGACCCGGGCGGCGGACGGTGAAGCTTTCTTT. Amino acids: CASSRLTRAADGEAFF. V gene TRBV7-8 combines with J gene TRBJ1-1; D is unclear. The CDR3 loop spans 16 amino acids. Trimming took 5 bases from V and 7 from J, leaving 23 bases between them. Germline CDR1 reads SGHVS; CDR2 reads FQNEAQ.

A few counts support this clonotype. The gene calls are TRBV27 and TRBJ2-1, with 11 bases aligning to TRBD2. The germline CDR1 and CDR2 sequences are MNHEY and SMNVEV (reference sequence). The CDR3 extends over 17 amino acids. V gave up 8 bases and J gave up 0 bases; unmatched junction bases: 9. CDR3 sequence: CASSILAGVRSYNEQFF. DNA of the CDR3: TGTGCCAGCTCGATACTAGCGGGAGTTCGCTCCTACAATGAGCAGTTCTTC.

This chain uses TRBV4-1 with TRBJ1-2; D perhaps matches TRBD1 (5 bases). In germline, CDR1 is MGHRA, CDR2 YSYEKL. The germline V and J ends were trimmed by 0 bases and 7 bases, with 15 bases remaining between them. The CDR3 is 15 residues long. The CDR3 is CASSQDTKGLGGYTF. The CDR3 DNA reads TGCGCCAGCAGCCAAGATACGAAGGGGTTGGGTGGCTACACCTTC.

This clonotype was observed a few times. The CDR3 sequence is CASSWLAGEQFF. The CDR3 region has the DNA TGTGCCAGCAGCTGGCTAGCGGGTGAGCAGTTCTTC. The chain combines TRBV28 with TRBJ2-1; 8 nucleotides match TRBD2. This CDR3 contains 12 residues. Germline V gene sequence: CDR1 MDHEN, CDR2 SYDVKM. Losses at the gene ends were 6 bases for V and 9 bases for J; bases not matched to a gene: 4.

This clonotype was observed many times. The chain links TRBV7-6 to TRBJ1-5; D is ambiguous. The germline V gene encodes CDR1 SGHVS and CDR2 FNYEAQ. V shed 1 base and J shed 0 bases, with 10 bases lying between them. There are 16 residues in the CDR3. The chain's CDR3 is CASSLGAPYSNQPQHF. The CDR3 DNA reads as TGTGCCAGCAGCTTAGGGGCACCATATAGCAATCAGCCCCAGCATTTT. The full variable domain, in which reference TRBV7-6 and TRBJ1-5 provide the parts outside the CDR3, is GAGVSQSPRYKVTKRGQDVALRCDPISGHVSLYWYRQALGQGPEFLTYFNYEAQQDKSGLPNDRFSAERPEGSISTLTIQRTEQRDSAMYRCASSLGAPYSNQPQHFGDGTRLSIL.

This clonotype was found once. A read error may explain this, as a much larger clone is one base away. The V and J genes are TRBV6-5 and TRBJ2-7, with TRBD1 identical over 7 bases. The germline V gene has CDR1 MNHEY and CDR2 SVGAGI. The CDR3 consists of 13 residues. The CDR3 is CASSARDSYEQDF. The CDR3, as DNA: TGTGCCAGCAGTGCCCGGGACAGCTACGAGCAGGACTTC.

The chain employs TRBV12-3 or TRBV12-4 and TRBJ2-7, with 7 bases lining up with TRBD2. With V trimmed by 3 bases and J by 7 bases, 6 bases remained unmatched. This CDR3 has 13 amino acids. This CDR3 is CASSLLGGGEQYF. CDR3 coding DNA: TGTGCCAGCAGTTTGTTGGGGGGGGGGGAGCAGTACTTC.

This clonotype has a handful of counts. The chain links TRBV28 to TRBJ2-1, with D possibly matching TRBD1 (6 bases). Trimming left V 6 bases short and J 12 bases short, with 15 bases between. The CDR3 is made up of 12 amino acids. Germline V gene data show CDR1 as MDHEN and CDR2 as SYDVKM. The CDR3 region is CASRTGTNVQFF. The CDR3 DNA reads TGTGCCAGCAGAACCGGGACAAACGTGCAGTTCTTC.

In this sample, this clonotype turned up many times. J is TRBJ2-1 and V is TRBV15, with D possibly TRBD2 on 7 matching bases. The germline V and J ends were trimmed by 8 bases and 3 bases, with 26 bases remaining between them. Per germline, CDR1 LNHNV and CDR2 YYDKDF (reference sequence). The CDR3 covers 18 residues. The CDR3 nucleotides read TGTGCCACCTCTGTCGCGGGGGCAACCTCCGGACTCTACAATGAGCAGTTCTTC. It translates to CATSVAGATSGLYNEQFF.

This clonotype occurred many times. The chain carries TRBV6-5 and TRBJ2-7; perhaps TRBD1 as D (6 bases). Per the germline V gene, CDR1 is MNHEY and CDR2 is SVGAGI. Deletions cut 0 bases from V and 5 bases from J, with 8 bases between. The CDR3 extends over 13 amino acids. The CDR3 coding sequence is TGTGCCAGCAGTTACTCTGGGGGCCACGAGCAGTACTTC. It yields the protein CASSYSGGHEQYF.

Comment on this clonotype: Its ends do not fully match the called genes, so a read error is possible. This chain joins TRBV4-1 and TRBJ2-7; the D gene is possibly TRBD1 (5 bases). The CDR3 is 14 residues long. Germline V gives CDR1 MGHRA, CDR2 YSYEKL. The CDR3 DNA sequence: TGCGCCAGCAGCCAAAACCAGGGAACCTACGATCAGTACTTC. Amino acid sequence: CASSQNQGTYDQYF.

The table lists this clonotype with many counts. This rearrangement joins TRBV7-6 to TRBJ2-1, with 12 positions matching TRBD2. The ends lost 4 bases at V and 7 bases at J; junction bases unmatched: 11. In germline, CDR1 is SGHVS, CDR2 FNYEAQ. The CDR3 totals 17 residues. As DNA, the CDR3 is TGTGCCAGCAGCTCCCGACTAGCGGGAGCTTCGGGTAATGAGCAGTTCTTC. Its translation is CASSSRLAGASGNEQFF.

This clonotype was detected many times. The DNA for the CDR3 is TGTGCCAGCAGTGACAGGGGGCAAGGGGGAAATCAGCCCCAGCATTTT. Translating it yields CASSDRGQGGNQPQHF. This sequence joins TRBV25-1 and TRBJ1-5; 8 nucleotides align to TRBD1. Trimming at V came to 3 bases and at J to 4 bases, leaving 8 bases not matched to a gene. Per the germline V gene, CDR1 is MGHDK and CDR2 is SYGVNS. The length of the CDR3 is 16 residues.

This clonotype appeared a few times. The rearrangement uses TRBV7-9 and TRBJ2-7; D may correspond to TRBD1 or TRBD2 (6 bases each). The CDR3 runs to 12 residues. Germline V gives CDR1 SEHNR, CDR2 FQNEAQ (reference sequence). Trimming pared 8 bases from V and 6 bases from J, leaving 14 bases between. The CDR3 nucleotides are TGTGCCAGCGATACGGGGGCGGGCGAGCAGTACTTC. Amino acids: CASDTGAGEQYF.

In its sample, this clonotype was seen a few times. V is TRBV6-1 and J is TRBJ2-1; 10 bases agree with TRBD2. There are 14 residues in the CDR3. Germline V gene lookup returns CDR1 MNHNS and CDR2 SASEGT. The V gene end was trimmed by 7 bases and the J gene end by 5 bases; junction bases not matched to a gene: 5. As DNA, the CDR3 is TGTGCCAGCAAGTCTAGCGGGGGTCACAATGAGCAGTTCTTC. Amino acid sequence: CASKSSGGHNEQFF.

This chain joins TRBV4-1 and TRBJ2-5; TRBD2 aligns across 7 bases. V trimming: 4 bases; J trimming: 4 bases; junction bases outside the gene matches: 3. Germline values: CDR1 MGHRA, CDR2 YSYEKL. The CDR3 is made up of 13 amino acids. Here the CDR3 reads CASSPGLLETQYF. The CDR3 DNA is TGCGCCAGCAGCCCGGGACTACTAGAGACCCAGTACTTC.

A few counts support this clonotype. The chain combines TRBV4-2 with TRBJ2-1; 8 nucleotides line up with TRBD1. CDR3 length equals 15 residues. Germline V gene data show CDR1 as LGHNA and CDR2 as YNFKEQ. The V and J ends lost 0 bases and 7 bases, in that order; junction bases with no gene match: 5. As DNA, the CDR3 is TGTGCCAGCAGCCAAGATGGTCAGGGGGCGAATGAGCAGTTCTTC. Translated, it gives CASSQDGQGANEQFF.

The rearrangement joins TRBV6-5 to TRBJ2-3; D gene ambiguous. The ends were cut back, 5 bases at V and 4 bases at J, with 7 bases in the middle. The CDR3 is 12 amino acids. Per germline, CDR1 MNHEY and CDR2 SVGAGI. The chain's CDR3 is CASSRVADTQYF. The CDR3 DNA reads TGTGCCAGCAGTCGGGTTGCAGATACGCAGTATTTT.

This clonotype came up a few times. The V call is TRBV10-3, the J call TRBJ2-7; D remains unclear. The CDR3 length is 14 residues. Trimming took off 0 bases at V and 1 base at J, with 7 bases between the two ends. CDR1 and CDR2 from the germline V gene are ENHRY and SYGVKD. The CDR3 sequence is CAISESRLSYEQYF. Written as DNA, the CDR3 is TGTGCCATCAGTGAGTCCCGGCTTTCCTACGAGCAGTACTTC.

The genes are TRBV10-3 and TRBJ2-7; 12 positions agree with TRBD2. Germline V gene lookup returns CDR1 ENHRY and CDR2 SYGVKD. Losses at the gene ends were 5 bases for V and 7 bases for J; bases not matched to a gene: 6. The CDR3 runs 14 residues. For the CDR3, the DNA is TGTGCCATCAGTTGGACTAGCGGGACGGGGGAGCAGTACTTC. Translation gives CAISWTSGTGEQYF.